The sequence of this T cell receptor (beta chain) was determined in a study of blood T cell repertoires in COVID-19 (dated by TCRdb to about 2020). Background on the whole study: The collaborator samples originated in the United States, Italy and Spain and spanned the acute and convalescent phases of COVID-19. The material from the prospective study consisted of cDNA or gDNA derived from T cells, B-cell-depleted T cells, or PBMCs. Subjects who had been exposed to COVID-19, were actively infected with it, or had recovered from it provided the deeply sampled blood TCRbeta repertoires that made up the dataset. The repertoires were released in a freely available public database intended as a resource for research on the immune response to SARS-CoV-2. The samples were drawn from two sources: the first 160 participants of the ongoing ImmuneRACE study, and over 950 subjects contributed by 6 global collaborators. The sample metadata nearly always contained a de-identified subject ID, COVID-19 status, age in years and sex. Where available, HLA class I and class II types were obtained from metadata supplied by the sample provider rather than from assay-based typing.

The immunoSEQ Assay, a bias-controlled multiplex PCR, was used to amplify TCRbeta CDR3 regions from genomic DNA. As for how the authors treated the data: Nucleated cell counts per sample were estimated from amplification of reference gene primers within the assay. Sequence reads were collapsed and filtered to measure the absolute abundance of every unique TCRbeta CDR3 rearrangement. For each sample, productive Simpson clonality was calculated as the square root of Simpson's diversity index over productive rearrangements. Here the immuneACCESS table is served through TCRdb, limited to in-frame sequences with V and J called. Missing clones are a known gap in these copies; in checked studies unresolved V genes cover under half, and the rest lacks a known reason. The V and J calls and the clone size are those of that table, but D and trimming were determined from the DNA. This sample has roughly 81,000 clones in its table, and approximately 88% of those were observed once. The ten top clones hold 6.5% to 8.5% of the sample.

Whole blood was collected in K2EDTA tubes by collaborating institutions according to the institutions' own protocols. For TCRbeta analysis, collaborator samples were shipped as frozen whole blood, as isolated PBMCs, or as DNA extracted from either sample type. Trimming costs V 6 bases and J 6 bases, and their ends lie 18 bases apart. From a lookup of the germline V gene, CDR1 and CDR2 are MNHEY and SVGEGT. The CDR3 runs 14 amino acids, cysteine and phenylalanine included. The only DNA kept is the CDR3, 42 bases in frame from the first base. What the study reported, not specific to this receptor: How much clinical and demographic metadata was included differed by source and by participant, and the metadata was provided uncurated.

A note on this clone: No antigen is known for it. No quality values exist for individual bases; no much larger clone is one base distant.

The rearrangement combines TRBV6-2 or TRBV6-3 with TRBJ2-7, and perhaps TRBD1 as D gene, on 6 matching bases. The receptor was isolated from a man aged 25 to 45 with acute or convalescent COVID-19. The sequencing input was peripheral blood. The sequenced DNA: TGTGCCAGCAGCCCTGGGACATCCCGTGCCGAGCAGTACTTC. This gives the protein CASSPGTSRAEQYF.